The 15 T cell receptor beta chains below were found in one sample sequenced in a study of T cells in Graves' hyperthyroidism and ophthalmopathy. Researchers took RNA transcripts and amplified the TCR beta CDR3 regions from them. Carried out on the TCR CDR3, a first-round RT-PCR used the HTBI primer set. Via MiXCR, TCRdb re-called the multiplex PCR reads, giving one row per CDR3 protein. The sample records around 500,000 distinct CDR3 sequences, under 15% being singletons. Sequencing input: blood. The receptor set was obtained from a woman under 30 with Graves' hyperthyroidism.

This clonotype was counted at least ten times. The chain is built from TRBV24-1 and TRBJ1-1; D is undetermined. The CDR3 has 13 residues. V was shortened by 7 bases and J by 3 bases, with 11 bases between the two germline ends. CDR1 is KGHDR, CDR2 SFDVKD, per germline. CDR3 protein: CATRGEVYTEAFF. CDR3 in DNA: TGTGCCACCAGGGGAGAGGTTTACACTGAAGCTTTCTTT.

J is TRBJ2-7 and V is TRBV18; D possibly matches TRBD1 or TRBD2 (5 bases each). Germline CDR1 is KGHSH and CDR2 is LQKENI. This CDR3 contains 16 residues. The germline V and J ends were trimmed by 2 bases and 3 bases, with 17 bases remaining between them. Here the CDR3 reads CASSPSGPAEGYEQYV. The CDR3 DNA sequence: TGTGCCAGCTCACCATCGGGACCAGCGGAAGGCTACGAGCAGTACGTC.

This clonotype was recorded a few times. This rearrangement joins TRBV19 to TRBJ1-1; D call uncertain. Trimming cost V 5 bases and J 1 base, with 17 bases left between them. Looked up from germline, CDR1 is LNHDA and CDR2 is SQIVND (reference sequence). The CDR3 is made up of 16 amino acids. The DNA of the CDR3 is TGTGCCAGTAGTGATTTATTTGCAGCGACGAACACTGAAGCTTTCTTT. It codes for CASSDLFAATNTEAFF.

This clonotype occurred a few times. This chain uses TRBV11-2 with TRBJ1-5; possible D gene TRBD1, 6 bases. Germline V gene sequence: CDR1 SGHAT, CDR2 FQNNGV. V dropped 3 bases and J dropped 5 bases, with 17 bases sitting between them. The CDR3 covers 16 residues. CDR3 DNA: TGTGCCAGCAGCTTGCTTGACAGGCCCATAGATCAGCCCCAGCATTTT. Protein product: CASSLLDRPIDQPQHF.

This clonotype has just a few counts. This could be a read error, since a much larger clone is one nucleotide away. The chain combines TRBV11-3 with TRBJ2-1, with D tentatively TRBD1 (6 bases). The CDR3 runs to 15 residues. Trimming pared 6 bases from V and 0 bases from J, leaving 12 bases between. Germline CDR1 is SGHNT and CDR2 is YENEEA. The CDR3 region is CASSYQGRSYNEQFF. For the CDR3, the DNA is TGTGCCAGCAGTTACCAGGGGCGCTCCTACAATGAGCAGTTCTTC.

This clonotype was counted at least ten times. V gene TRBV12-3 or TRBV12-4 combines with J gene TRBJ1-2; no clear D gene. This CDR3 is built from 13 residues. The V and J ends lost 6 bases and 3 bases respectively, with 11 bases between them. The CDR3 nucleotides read TGTGCCAGCAGGTTCCCGTGGCACTATGGCTACACCTTC. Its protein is CASRFPWHYGYTF.

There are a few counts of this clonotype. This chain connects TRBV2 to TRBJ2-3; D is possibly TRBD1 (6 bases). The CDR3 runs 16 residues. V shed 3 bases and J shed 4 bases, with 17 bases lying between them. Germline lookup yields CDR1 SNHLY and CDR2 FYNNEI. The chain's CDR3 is CASSDLFTGPADTQYF. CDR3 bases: TGTGCCAGCAGTGATCTTTTCACAGGGCCGGCAGATACGCAGTATTTT. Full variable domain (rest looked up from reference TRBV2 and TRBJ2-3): EPEVTQTPSHQVTQMGQEVILRCVPISNHLYFYWYRQILGQKVEFLVSFYNNEISEKSEIFDDQFSVERPDGSNFTLKIRSTKLEDSAMYFCASSDLFTGPADTQYFGPGTRLTVL.

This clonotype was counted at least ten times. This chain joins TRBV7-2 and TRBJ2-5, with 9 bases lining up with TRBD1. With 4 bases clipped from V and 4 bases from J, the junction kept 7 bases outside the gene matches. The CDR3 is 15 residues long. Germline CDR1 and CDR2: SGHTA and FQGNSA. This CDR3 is CASSSSRTGVETQYF. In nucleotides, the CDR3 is TGTGCCAGCAGCTCTAGTCGGACAGGGGTAGAGACCCAGTACTTC.

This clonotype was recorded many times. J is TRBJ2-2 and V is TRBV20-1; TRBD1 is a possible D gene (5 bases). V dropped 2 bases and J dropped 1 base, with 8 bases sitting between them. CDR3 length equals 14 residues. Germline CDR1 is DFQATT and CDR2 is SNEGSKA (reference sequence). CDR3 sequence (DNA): TGCAGTGCTAGACCAGGGAAGAACACCGGGGAGCTGTTTTTT. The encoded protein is CSARPGKNTGELFF.

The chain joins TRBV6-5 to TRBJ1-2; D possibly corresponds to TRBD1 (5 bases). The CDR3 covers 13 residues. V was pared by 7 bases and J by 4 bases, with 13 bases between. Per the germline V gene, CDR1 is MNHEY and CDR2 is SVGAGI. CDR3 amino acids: CASKVTGGYGYTF. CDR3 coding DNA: TGTGCCAGCAAAGTTACGGGGGGCTATGGCTACACCTTC.

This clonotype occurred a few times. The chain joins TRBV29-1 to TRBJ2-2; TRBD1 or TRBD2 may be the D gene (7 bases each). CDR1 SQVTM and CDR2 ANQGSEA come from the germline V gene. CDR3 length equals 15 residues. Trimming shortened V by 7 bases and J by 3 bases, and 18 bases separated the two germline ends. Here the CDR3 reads CSALRGGGDTGELFF. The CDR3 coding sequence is TGCAGCGCCCTTAGGGGAGGGGGCGACACCGGGGAGCTGTTTTTT.

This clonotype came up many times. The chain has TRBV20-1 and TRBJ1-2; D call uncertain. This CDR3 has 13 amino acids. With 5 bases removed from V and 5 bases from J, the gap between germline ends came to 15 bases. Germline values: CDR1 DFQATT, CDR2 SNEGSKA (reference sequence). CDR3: CSARTESPYGYTF. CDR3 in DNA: TGCAGTGCTCGAACAGAGTCTCCATATGGCTACACCTTC.

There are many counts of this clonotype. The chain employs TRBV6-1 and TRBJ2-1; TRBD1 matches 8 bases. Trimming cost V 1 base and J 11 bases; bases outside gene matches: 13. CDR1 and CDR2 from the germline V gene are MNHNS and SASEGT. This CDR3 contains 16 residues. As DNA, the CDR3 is TGTGCCAGCAGTGAAGAGGCACAGGGGGTTAATATTAAGCAGTTCTTC. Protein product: CASSEEAQGVNIKQFF.

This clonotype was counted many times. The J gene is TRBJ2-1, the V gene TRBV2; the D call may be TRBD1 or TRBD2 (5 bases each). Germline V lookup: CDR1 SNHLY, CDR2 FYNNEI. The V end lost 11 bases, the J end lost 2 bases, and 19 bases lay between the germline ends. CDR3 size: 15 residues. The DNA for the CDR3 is TGTGCCGGCCGTTATCGGGACGGGGCCTACAATGAGCAGTTCTTC. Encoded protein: CAGRYRDGAYNEQFF.

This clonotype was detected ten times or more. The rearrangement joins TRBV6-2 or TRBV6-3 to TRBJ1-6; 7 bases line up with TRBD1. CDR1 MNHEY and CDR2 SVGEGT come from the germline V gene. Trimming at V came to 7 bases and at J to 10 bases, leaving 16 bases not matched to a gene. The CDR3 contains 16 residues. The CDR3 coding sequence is TGTGCCAGCACCCTGACCGTTACAGGGGCGAGCTCACCCCTCCACTTT. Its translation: CASTLTVTGASSPLHF.